This T cell receptor (beta chain) was identified during a study of T cells in Graves' hyperthyroidism and ophthalmopathy. Study observations and caveats: The blood repertoire included most of the expanded thyroid clonotypes above 0.001.

Authors of the study amplified TCR beta CDR3 regions from RNA transcripts. HTBI primers were used for first-round RT-PCR of the TCR CDR3. TCRdb used MiXCR to reprocess the multiplex PCR reads, holding one entry per CDR3 protein. The sample consists of about 620,000 distinct CDR3 sequences, roughly 17% of them appearing once. Germline CDR1 is PRHDT and CDR2 is FYEKMQ (reference sequence). Trimming took off 0 bases at V and 2 bases at J, with 16 bases between the two ends. The length of the CDR3 is 18 residues. Uncontrolled infection, other autoimmune disease, pregnancy or lactation excluded patients. On the basis of clinical symptoms, serum thyroxine and TRAb, thyroid ultrasound and orbital computed tomography, diagnoses were made. Turning to this clonotype: The antigen is unknown.

The TCR originated in a woman aged 25 to 45 with Graves' hyperthyroidism. This chain joins TRBV13 and TRBJ2-2; D perhaps matches TRBD1 (6 bases). The sequencing sample was made of blood. CDR3 coding DNA: TGTGCCAGCAGCTTAGGGGGGGTTTACAGGGACAACACCGGGGAGCTGTTTTTT. Translated, it gives CASSLGGVYRDNTGELFF. Full variable domain (outside the CDR3, taken from reference TRBV13 and TRBJ2-2): AAGVIQSPRHLIKEKRETATLKCYPIPRHDTVYWYQQGPGQDPQFLISFYEKMQSDKGSIPDRFSAQQFSDYHSELNMSSLELGDSALYFCASSLGGVYRDNTGELFFGEGSRLTVL.